This record concerns one T cell receptor (beta chain) sequence. The antigen is undetermined. Separation from the roughly 600-subject first cohort characterized the roughly 120-subject validation cohort, to which the donors belonged. Sequenced by immunoSEQ multiplex PCR; TCRdb stores in-frame clones only, minus some. The sample holds around 170,000 clones; approximately 81% are singletons and the top ten take 16%. This entry belongs to a study of cytomegalovirus exposure and HLA in healthy donors. Study outcomes and limitations: A later analysis found first-cohort TCR clusters tended to co-occur in the 130 or so validation repertoires. Specific recognition of CMV antigens was confirmed in vitro for a few chains (all CMV-associated).

Germline CDR1 is SGDLS and CDR2 is YYNGEE. V gave up 0 bases and J gave up 4 bases, with 9 bases separating them. The length of the CDR3 is 14 residues. Sequences were obtained from PBMCs. V and J are TRBV9 and TRBJ2-3, with D hard to call. The clonotype comes from a young man in good health and CMV-seropositive. CDR3 protein: CASSVGARSDTQYF. Written as DNA, the CDR3 is TGTGCCAGCAGCGTAGGGGCCAGATCAGATACGCAGTATTTT.